The next 13 T cell receptor beta chains were all read from a single sample in a study of early T cells in non-severe SARS-CoV-2 infection (dated by TCRdb to the early 2020s). The method behind the library was 5' RACE. Sequenced on a NextSeq 500. Using fastp at Q25 and MiXCR, TCRdb reprocessed the public reads and kept productive beta chains. Rows with one shared CDR3 protein collapse into an entry with the most common genes and DNA. For this sample the table gives tens of thousands of distinct CDR3 sequences, of which roughly 9% were detected only once. The top ten constitute under 25% of the sample. The sample consisted of whole blood. These receptors were obtained from an adult who was a healthcare worker with PCR-confirmed SARS-CoV-2 infection or an uninfected control (not recorded which).

This clonotype was found a few times. The rearrangement joins TRBV3-1 to TRBJ2-5; 7 bases are shared with TRBD1. CDR1 is LGHDT, CDR2 YNNKEL, per germline (reference sequence). The CDR3 extends over 14 amino acids. The V segment lost 3 bases and the J segment 5 bases; nucleotides outside the gene matches: 6. Written as DNA, the CDR3 is TGTGCCAGCAGCCATAGAGGGGGCGACGAGACCCAGTACTTC. This translates into CASSHRGGDETQYF.

In this sample, this clonotype turned up many times. This rearrangement joins TRBV7-9 to TRBJ1-5; possible D gene TRBD1, 5 bases. From germline, CDR1 is SEHNR and CDR2 FQNEAQ (reference sequence). This CDR3 spans 12 amino acids. V was pared by 4 bases and J by 9 bases, with 10 bases between. Written as DNA, the CDR3 is TGTGCCAGCAGCTCAGGAAGGGGGCCCCAGCATTTT. As protein: CASSSGRGPQHF.

This clonotype was seen repeatedly, ten times or more. The chain carries TRBV29-1 and TRBJ2-1, with D uncertain. Trimming stripped 3 bases from V and 0 bases from J, with 9 bases between. Germline V lookup: CDR1 SQVTM, CDR2 ANQGSEA. The CDR3 spans 14 residues. CDR3: CSVDLPNSYNEQFF. Here the CDR3 DNA reads TGCAGCGTTGATCTACCAAACTCCTACAATGAGCAGTTCTTC.

In its sample, this clonotype was seen a few times. The chain carries TRBV30 and TRBJ2-3, with TRBD2 identical over 10 bases. The CDR3 loop spans 15 amino acids. Trimming at V came to 5 bases and at J to 6 bases, leaving 11 bases not matched to a gene. Germline CDR1 is GTSNPN and CDR2 is SVGIG (reference sequence). Written as DNA, the CDR3 is TGTGCCTGGGCGCGAGCGGGGGGGCCGTTTGATACGCAGTATTTT. Translating it yields CAWARAGGPFDTQYF.

This clonotype was seen only a few times. The V call is TRBV20-1, the J call TRBJ2-7, with unresolved D. V was cut by 6 bases and J by 2 bases, with 11 bases left in between. The CDR3 length is 12 residues. In germline, CDR1 is DFQATT, CDR2 SNEGSKA (reference sequence). The CDR3 is CSAGVTAYEQYF. CDR3 coding DNA: TGCAGTGCCGGAGTTACGGCCTACGAGCAGTACTTC.

The table lists this clonotype with many counts. The rearrangement joins TRBV19 to TRBJ1-1; the D gene is possibly TRBD1 (6 bases). From germline, CDR1 is LNHDA and CDR2 SQIVND (reference sequence). V was cut by 6 bases and J by 0 bases, with 11 bases left in between. This CDR3 is built from 14 residues. The CDR3: CASSPQGVNTEAFF. CDR3 bases: TGTGCCAGTAGCCCACAGGGAGTGAACACTGAAGCTTTCTTT.

The V call is TRBV18, the J call TRBJ2-2; 8 positions match TRBD2. CDR1 is KGHSH, CDR2 LQKENI, per germline. CDR3 length equals 15 residues. Trimming at V came to 2 bases and at J to 3 bases, leaving 2 bases not matched to a gene. The CDR3 coding sequence is TGTGCCAGCTCACCATCGCGGGGGGACACCGGGGAGCTGTTTTTT. This encodes CASSPSRGDTGELFF.

This clonotype was seen many times. The chain links TRBV6-6 to TRBJ1-2; tentatively, D is TRBD1 (6 bases). Germline CDR1 MNHNY, CDR2 SVGAGI (reference sequence). The germline V and J ends were trimmed by 6 bases and 6 bases, with 20 bases remaining between them. CDR3 length: 15 residues. CDR3 amino acids: CASSPPGRGFDGYTF. The CDR3 bases are TGTGCCAGCAGCCCCCCGGGCAGGGGTTTTGATGGCTACACCTTC.

This clonotype was observed a few times. The chain links TRBV21-1 to TRBJ2-1; TRBD1 was called by the table and not checked on the DNA. TRBV21-1 is flagged as a pseudogene. This CDR3 spans 14 amino acids. The CDR3 DNA reads TGTGCCAGCAGCAAAGCGGGTCCCCGGACAATCAAGTTCTTC. It codes for CASSKAGPRTIKFF.

The CDR3 DNA reads as TGTGCCAGCAACGGAGGGGGATTGAACACTGAAGCTTTCTTT. This codes for CASNGGGLNTEAFF. This chain uses TRBV12-3 or TRBV12-4 with TRBJ1-1; D perhaps matches TRBD1 (6 bases). With 7 bases removed from V and 0 bases from J, the gap between germline ends came to 12 bases. The CDR3 is 14 amino acids.

This clonotype was counted a few times. The chain combines TRBV30 with TRBJ2-7; 9 bases are shared with TRBD2. The CDR3 totals 13 residues. V dropped 5 bases and J dropped 3; count of bases not matched to a gene: 5. CDR1 and CDR2 from the germline V gene are GTSNPN and SVGIG (reference sequence). This chain's CDR3 is CAWDYSGSYEQYF. In nucleotides, the CDR3 is TGTGCCTGGGATTATAGCGGGAGCTACGAGCAGTACTTC.

V usage is TRBV25-1 and J usage is TRBJ2-7, with 7 bases lining up with TRBD1. The CDR3 totals 15 residues. CDR1 is MGHDK, CDR2 SYGVNS, per germline. J was trimmed by 2 bases and V by 6 bases; bases with no gene match: 10. Here the CDR3 DNA reads TGTGCCAGCAGATCTGACAGGGAACGACCCTACGAGCAGTACTTC. Protein: CASRSDRERPYEQYF.

This clonotype has only a few counts. This chain links TRBV2 with TRBJ1-1; 8 bases are a match to TRBD1. V was pared by 7 bases and J by 6 bases, with 7 bases of the junction left unmatched. Germline CDR1 is SNHLY and CDR2 is FYNNEI. This CDR3 region has 13 residues. Written as DNA, the CDR3 is TGTGCCAGCAAGGCAGGGGGCAGGGCTGAAGCTTTCTTT. Residues: CASKAGGRAEAFF.